One sample yielded the 9 T cell receptor beta chains listed below, sequenced in a study of Ad26.COV2.S vaccination and SARS-CoV-2 variants. Here immunoSEQ multiplex PCR was the method, and the copy in TCRdb shows in-frame clones only, minus some. The sample contains 430,000 or so clones, about 93% of which appear only once. Treatment: some 19 received Ad26.COV2.S at low or high dose, single or two shots; 5 received placebo; per-sample allocation not given. At day 63 after the first vaccine or placebo injection, samples were drawn. The source was peripheral blood, collected in a trial of Ad26.COV2.S vaccine versus placebo. Every receptor here comes from a person between 18 and 65 years old who received the Ad26.COV2.S COVID-19 vaccine or a placebo.

V gene TRBV3-1 (or the pseudogene TRBV3-2) combines with J gene TRBJ1-1; D call uncertain. The CDR3 consists of 10 residues. Germline V gives CDR1 LGHDT, CDR2 YNNKEL (reference sequence). The V end lost 1 base, the J end lost 13 bases, and 7 bases lay between the germline ends. Here the CDR3 reads CASSQGFGFF. As DNA, the CDR3 is TGTGCCAGCAGCCAAGGGTTCGGTTTCTTT.

Only a few counts were recorded for this clone. The chain is built from TRBV19 and TRBJ2-3, with no clear D. V was pared by 6 bases and J by 0 bases, with 13 bases between. The CDR3 has 15 residues. Germline V gives CDR1 LNHDA, CDR2 SQIVND (reference sequence). CDR3 sequence: CASSPDGLSTDTQYF. The CDR3 region has the DNA TGTGCCAGTAGCCCCGACGGGTTAAGCACAGATACGCAGTATTTT.

The chain combines TRBV4-3 with TRBJ1-3; weak D call: TRBD1 (5 bases). CDR1 and CDR2 from the germline V gene are LGHNA and YSLEER. Deletions cut 0 bases from V and 7 bases from J, with 19 bases between. This CDR3 has 17 amino acids. The CDR3 spells CASSQDLLPGPANTIYF. CDR3 nucleotides: TGCGCCAGCAGCCAAGATTTGTTGCCGGGACCCGCCAACACCATATATTTT.

The chain links TRBV27 to TRBJ2-3; no reliable D call. The CDR3 is 14 residues long. Per the germline V gene, CDR1 is MNHEY and CDR2 is SMNVEV (reference sequence). V lost 5 bases and J 0 bases, leaving 9 bases between the germline ends. CDR3 nucleotide sequence: TGTGCCAGCAGTCTCTCGACTAGCACAGATACGCAGTATTTT. Its translation is CASSLSTSTDTQYF.

The V call is TRBV7-8, the J call TRBJ2-7; unclear D gene. This CDR3 is 14 amino acids long. Trimming cost V 0 bases and J 2 bases, with 8 bases left between them. The germline gives CDR1 SGHVS, CDR2 FQNEAQ. The CDR3 sequence is CASSLARWPYEQYF. The CDR3 DNA follows: TGTGCCAGCAGCTTAGCTAGGTGGCCCTACGAGCAGTACTTC.

The chain links TRBV6-1 to TRBJ1-6; the D is unclear. The V end lost 2 bases, the J end lost 7 bases, and 9 bases lay between the germline ends. The CDR3 runs to 14 residues. Germline V lookup: CDR1 MNHNS, CDR2 SASEGT. CDR3 sequence: CASSESVRNSPLHF. The CDR3 nucleotides read TGTGCCAGCAGTGAATCAGTCCGGAATTCACCCCTCCACTTT.

The V and J genes are TRBV30 and TRBJ2-2; D remains ambiguous. The V end lost 3 bases, the J end lost 1 base, and 0 bases lay between the germline ends. In germline, CDR1 is GTSNPN, CDR2 SVGIG (reference sequence). The CDR3 is 11 amino acids. The CDR3 region has the DNA TGTGCCTGGAGGAACACCGGGGAGCTGTTTTTT. Translating gives CAWRNTGELFF.

V and J are TRBV7-2 and TRBJ2-6, with 8 nucleotides matching TRBD1. There are 18 residues in the CDR3. Germline values: CDR1 SGHTA, CDR2 FQGNSA. V dropped 5 bases and J dropped 0; count of bases not matched to a gene: 9. The CDR3 DNA sequence: TGTGCCAGCAGCCCCCGGGACAGGTCCTACTCTGGGGCCAACGTCCTGACTTTC. Translation gives CASSPRDRSYSGANVLTF.

The V gene is TRBV11-3, the J gene TRBJ2-5; tentatively, D is TRBD2 (5 bases). The CDR3 covers 13 residues. Germline-derived CDR1 and CDR2 are SGHNT and YENEEA. Trimming left V 5 bases short and J 1 base short, with 8 bases between. The CDR3 reads CASSRGLQETQYF. The CDR3 DNA is TGTGCCAGCAGCCGCGGACTCCAAGAGACCCAGTACTTC.